This T cell receptor (beta chain) is drawn from a study of blood T cell repertoires in COVID-19. Study information: Sources were T cells, B-cell-depleted T cells, or PBMCs; the material itself was cDNA or gDNA.

The study assigned cohorts using participant-reported clinical history. V was shortened by 1 base and J by 9 bases, with 10 bases between the two germline ends. The germline V gene has CDR1 SGHAT and CDR2 FQNNGV. This CDR3 is built from 13 residues. Only in-frame clones appear in the TCRdb table, and some are missing; sequencing was by immunoSEQ multiplex PCR. The sample includes around 400,000 clones, 89% of them seen just once. The chain links TRBV11-2 to TRBJ2-1, with a weak D call TRBD2 (6 bases). The clonotype comes from a woman aged 25 to 39 who had recovered from COVID-19. What was sequenced was PBMCs or T cells enriched from blood (not recorded which). CDR3 DNA sequence: TGTGCCAGCAGCTTAGGGAGGGCAGCTGAGCAGTTCTTC. Protein product: CASSLGRAAEQFF.